The 31 T cell receptor beta chains listed next were all sequenced from one sample in a study of T cell repertoires in cytomegalovirus infection. TCRdb called the reads again in MiXCR, with one record for every CDR3 protein. In the table there are about 830,000 distinct CDR3 sequences, approximately 29% of which are singletons. Antigens for these TCRs are unknown. The input for sequencing was cultured CD8+ T cells from PBMCs, taken from culture after CMV antigen stimulation. These receptor sequences come from a human donor in good health (CMV status not recorded). Some clones in this sample may be carry-over from other donors' samples.

The chain employs TRBV10-3 and TRBJ1-1, with 7 bases that match TRBD1. The germline CDR1 and CDR2 sequences are ENHRY and SYGVKD. The CDR3 contains 15 residues. V was clipped by 8 bases and J by 0 bases; unmatched bases: 9. The CDR3 loop is CAIRRGDFMNTEAFF. The CDR3 DNA sequence: TGTGCCATCCGCAGGGGGGACTTCATGAACACTGAAGCTTTCTTT.

This clonotype was seen a few times. This chain connects TRBV19 to TRBJ2-1; TRBD1 agrees at 8 bases. V lost 5 bases, J lost 10 bases, and 7 bases stayed unmatched. Germline values: CDR1 LNHDA, CDR2 SQIVND (reference sequence). CDR3 length: 13 amino acids. DNA of the CDR3: TGTGCCAGTAGTCCTGGGACAGGCGTCGAGCAGTTCTTC. Its translation: CASSPGTGVEQFF.

This clonotype was counted many times. J is TRBJ1-3 and V is TRBV7-2; possible D gene TRBD1, 5 bases. The V gene's germline CDR1 is SGHTA and CDR2 FQGNSA. The CDR3 has 16 residues. V lost 3 bases to trimming and J lost 0 bases, with 12 bases between them. The CDR3 nucleotides are TGTGCCAGCAGCTTTACCTCGGGGACCTCTGGAAACACCATATATTTT. Amino acids: CASSFTSGTSGNTIYF.

V is TRBV4-3 and J is TRBJ2-2; TRBD2 aligns across 8 bases. V gave up 5 bases and J gave up 1 base; unmatched junction bases: 6. This CDR3 comprises 16 residues. Germline V gene data show CDR1 as LGHNA and CDR2 as YSLEER. The CDR3, as DNA: TGCGCCAGCAGCTGGGCCCGGGGGGGGAACACCGGGGAGCTGTTTTTT. Amino acid sequence: CASSWARGGNTGELFF.

The V call is TRBV6-1, the J call TRBJ2-7; 7 bases line up with TRBD1. The germline V gene has CDR1 MNHNS and CDR2 SASEGT. The CDR3 length is 16 residues. V lost 6 bases to trimming and J lost 2 bases; unmatched junction nucleotides: 13. CDR3 sequence reads: CASSPPPGQKTYEQYF. CDR3 bases: TGTGCCAGCAGCCCCCCCCCGGGACAGAAAACCTACGAGCAGTACTTC.

This clonotype has a handful of counts. The rearrangement joins TRBV11-1 to TRBJ2-7, with D perhaps matching TRBD1 or TRBD2 (5 bases each). The V end lost 5 bases, the J end lost 1 base, and 9 bases lay between the germline ends. The germline gives CDR1 SGHAT, CDR2 FQDESV (reference sequence). The CDR3 contains 13 residues. The CDR3 reads CASSQGPSYEQYV. The CDR3 DNA reads TGTGCCAGCAGCCAGGGACCTTCCTACGAGCAGTACGTC.

This clonotype was seen a handful of times. The chain has TRBV12-3 or TRBV12-4 and TRBJ2-3; D gene unclear. This CDR3 region has 14 residues. V shed 4 bases and J shed 1 base, with 9 bases lying between them. The DNA for the CDR3 is TGTGCCAGCAGTTCGACGTGGGGCACAGATACGCAGTATTTT. It encodes CASSSTWGTDTQYF.

In its sample, this clonotype was seen a few times. The V and J genes are TRBV5-1 and TRBJ2-3; possible D gene TRBD1, 6 bases. CDR3 length: 16 residues. CDR1 is SGHRS, CDR2 YFSETQ, per germline. V gave up 9 bases and J gave up 2 bases, with 22 bases separating them. CDR3 sequence reads: CATKADRGGYTDTQYF. CDR3 bases: TGCGCCACCAAAGCTGATCGAGGGGGATACACAGATACGCAGTATTTT.

This sequence joins TRBV12-3 or TRBV12-4 and TRBJ2-3; 8 nucleotides line up with TRBD2. CDR3 length: 16 residues. Unmatched junction bases numbered 7, after V lost 3 bases and J lost 2 bases. The CDR3 sequence is CASSLNPAGVTDTQYF. The CDR3 DNA follows: TGTGCCAGCAGTTTGAATCCAGCGGGGGTCACAGATACGCAGTATTTT.

Details on this clonotype: This may be a read error: a much more frequent sequence differs by one nucleotide. The chain couples TRBV7-2 to TRBJ1-2, with unresolved D. Trimming took 0 bases from V and 9 from J, leaving 8 bases between them. Germline CDR1 and CDR2: SGHTA and FQGNSA. This CDR3 comprises 12 residues. The chain's CDR3 is CASSLALRSYTF. The DNA for the CDR3 is TGTGCCAGCAGCTTAGCCCTCAGAAGCTACACCTTC.

The chain combines TRBV4-1 with TRBJ1-4; D gene ambiguous. CDR1 is MGHRA and CDR2 is YSYEKL in the germline V gene. V lost 3 bases, J lost 5 bases, and 13 bases lay in between. The CDR3 has 15 residues. CDR3 coding DNA: TGCGCCAGCAGCCAGTTCGGGCCAGAAAATGAAAAACTGTTTTTT. Its translation: CASSQFGPENEKLFF.

This chain uses TRBV7-9 with TRBJ2-4, with D perhaps matching TRBD2 (5 bases). The CDR3 covers 17 residues. The germline gives CDR1 SEHNR, CDR2 FQNEAQ (reference sequence). The V end was cut by 1 base, the J end by 0 bases, with 13 bases between. For the CDR3, the DNA is TGTGCCAGCAGCTTAGACCCGGGGTCGGTAGCCAAAAACATTCAGTACTTC. Translating it yields CASSLDPGSVAKNIQYF.

This chain connects TRBV5-4 to TRBJ2-7; 10 positions match TRBD2. Germline CDR1 is SGHNT and CDR2 is YYREEE (reference sequence). With V trimmed by 1 base and J by 2 bases, 3 bases remained unmatched. The CDR3 covers 15 residues. In DNA, the CDR3 is TGTGCCAGCAGCTTGATAGCGGGGGGCCCCTACGAGCAGTACTTC. Protein product: CASSLIAGGPYEQYF.

V is TRBV27 and J is TRBJ1-2; possibly TRBD1 for D (5 bases). The CDR3 loop spans 12 amino acids. Between the trimmed V and J ends, which lost 5 bases and 7 bases, there was a span of 11 bases. The germline gives CDR1 MNHEY, CDR2 SMNVEV (reference sequence). The CDR3: CASSGDSSGYTF. CDR3 DNA sequence: TGTGCCAGCAGTGGAGACAGTTCTGGCTACACCTTC.

CDR3 bases: TGTGCCAGCAGGAGAATTTGGACGGATAACACTGAAGCTTTCTTT. The encoded protein is CASRRIWTDNTEAFF. The rearrangement links TRBV6-2 or TRBV6-3 to TRBJ1-1; D not resolved. CDR1 is MNHEY, CDR2 SVGEGT, per germline. The CDR3 spans 15 residues. Trimming pared 6 bases from V and 2 bases from J, leaving 16 bases between.

The rearrangement joins TRBV7-9 to TRBJ2-1; 16 nucleotides align to TRBD2. CDR1 is SEHNR, CDR2 FQNEAQ, per germline (reference sequence). Unmatched junction bases numbered 9, after V lost 4 bases and J lost 0 bases. The CDR3 is 20 amino acids. In DNA form, the CDR3 reads TGTGCCAGCAGCTCACCCGGGACTAGCGGGGGGGCGAGCTCCTACAATGAGCAGTTCTTC. It is translated as CASSSPGTSGGASSYNEQFF. The whole variable domain, filled in from reference TRBV7-9 and TRBJ2-1, reads DTGVSQNPRHKITKRGQNVTFRCDPISEHNRLYWYRQTLGQGPEFLTYFQNEAQLEKSRLLSDRFSAERPKGSFSTLEIQRTEQGDSAMYLCASSSPGTSGGASSYNEQFFGPGTRLTVL.

The chain recombines TRBV5-8 with TRBJ1-4; D is undetermined. Between the trimmed V and J ends, which lost 5 bases and 5 bases, there was a span of 10 bases. The CDR3 is 13 amino acids. Germline V gene sequence: CDR1 SGHTS, CDR2 YDEGEE. For the CDR3, the DNA is TGTGCCAGCAGATCCGGAGCAAATGAAAAACTGTTTTTT. Its protein is CASRSGANEKLFF.

This clonotype was seen a handful of times. The CDR3 DNA sequence: TGCAGCGTTGAGACTAGCGGGGGTTACACAGATACGCAGTATTTT. This codes for CSVETSGGYTDTQYF. This sequence joins TRBV29-1 and TRBJ2-3; 12 bases agree with TRBD2. CDR3 length equals 15 residues. Germline lookup yields CDR1 SQVTM and CDR2 ANQGSEA. The trim removed 3 bases at V and 2 bases at J, leaving 3 bases unmatched.

This clonotype has only a few counts. The chain has TRBV6-2 or TRBV6-3 and TRBJ2-1; 13 nucleotides match TRBD2. The CDR3 totals 20 residues. Trimming took 0 bases from V and 2 from J; bases not matched to a gene: 10. CDR1 is MNHEY, CDR2 SVGEGT, per germline. DNA for the CDR3: TGTGCCAGCAGTTACTCCACTAGCGGGGGGGCAATAGTCCCCTACAATGAGCAGTTCTTC. It codes for CASSYSTSGGAIVPYNEQFF.

Here the CDR3 DNA reads TGTGCCAGCAGCTTGGAAGGGGAAGCAGATACGCAGTATTTT. Its protein is CASSLEGEADTQYF. The V call is TRBV5-4, the J call TRBJ2-3, with a possible D match to TRBD1 (5 bases). This CDR3 has 14 amino acids. Germline CDR1 SGHNT, CDR2 YYREEE (reference sequence). Deletions cut 0 bases from V and 4 bases from J, with 9 bases between.

This sequence joins TRBV24-1 and TRBJ2-3; D might be TRBD2 (5 bases). CDR3 length: 17 residues. Germline CDR1 reads KGHDR; CDR2 reads SFDVKD. Trimming stripped 6 bases from V and 1 base from J, with 19 bases between. CDR3 nucleotides: TGTGCCACCAGTCGAGCTGCCGGAGGTGTCGGCACAGATACGCAGTATTTT. Amino acids: CATSRAAGGVGTDTQYF.

The J gene is TRBJ1-1, the V gene TRBV20-1, with D possibly being TRBD1 (5 bases). V was shortened by 4 bases and J by 0 bases, with 24 bases between the two germline ends. CDR1 is DFQATT, CDR2 SNEGSKA, per germline (reference sequence). The CDR3 is made up of 18 amino acids. CDR3 in amino acids: CSANSGVRGESVNTEAFF. The CDR3 DNA reads as TGCAGTGCTAACTCTGGGGTGCGGGGGGAGTCAGTGAACACTGAAGCTTTCTTT.

This clonotype was seen repeatedly, ten times or more. CDR3 sequence (DNA): TGTGCCAGCAGCTCTTCGGACCCCCCTTACGAGCAGTACTTC. Translating gives CASSSSDPPYEQYF. The rearrangement joins TRBV7-6 to TRBJ2-7; D is uncertain. The CDR3 sequence is 14 residues long. V was shortened by 4 bases and J by 4 bases, with 14 bases between the two germline ends. CDR1 is SGHVS, CDR2 FNYEAQ, per germline.

The gene calls are TRBV6-5 and TRBJ1-1; the match to TRBD1 covers 9 bases. The CDR3 runs to 14 residues. After removal of 8 bases from V and 1 base from J, the junction contained 5 bases not matched to a gene. Germline assignment: CDR1 MNHEY and CDR2 SVGAGI. The chain's CDR3 is CASDGTGKNTEAFF. DNA for the CDR3: TGTGCCAGCGATGGGACAGGGAAGAACACTGAAGCTTTCTTT.

This clonotype was recorded a few times. DNA of the CDR3: TGTGCCAGCAGTTATGACCAGGGGATGTACTATGGCTACACCTTC. Protein: CASSYDQGMYYGYTF. V is TRBV6-2 or TRBV6-3 and J is TRBJ1-2; perhaps TRBD1 as D (6 bases). The V end was cut by 3 bases, the J end by 3 bases, with 14 bases between. CDR3 length equals 15 residues. Germline V CDR1 and CDR2: MNHEY, SVGEGT.

V usage is TRBV27 and J usage is TRBJ2-3, with 7 nucleotides matching TRBD1. Germline V gene data show CDR1 as MNHEY and CDR2 as SMNVEV (reference sequence). V lost 5 bases and J lost 2; bases outside the gene matches: 7. The CDR3 length is 15 residues. The CDR3 protein is CASSLTQGSTDTQYF. The CDR3 DNA reads TGTGCCAGCAGTCTCACACAGGGGTCCACAGATACGCAGTATTTT.

Only a few counts were recorded for this clonotype. The genes are TRBV20-1 and TRBJ2-2; TRBD1 matches 10 bases. The CDR3 has 13 residues. J lost 9 bases, V lost 5 bases, and 6 bases had no gene match. The V gene's germline CDR1 is DFQATT and CDR2 SNEGSKA (reference sequence). The CDR3 loop is CSAGDRGGRELFF. Here the CDR3 DNA reads TGCAGTGCTGGGGACAGGGGAGGCCGGGAGCTGTTTTTT.

This clonotype was seen a few times. V is TRBV12-3 or TRBV12-4 and J is TRBJ2-3; the D gene is possibly TRBD1 (5 bases). This CDR3 is built from 15 residues. V was cut by 0 bases and J by 3 bases, with 10 bases left in between. The CDR3 sequence: CASSLALRATDTQYF. CDR3 nucleotide sequence: TGTGCCAGCAGTTTAGCGCTCAGGGCGACAGATACGCAGTATTTT.

This clonotype was detected only a few times. The gene calls are TRBV28 and TRBJ2-7, with D possibly being TRBD2 (6 bases). Trimming took off 4 bases at V and 3 bases at J, with 16 bases between the two ends. Germline CDR1 MDHEN, CDR2 SYDVKM. CDR3 size: 15 residues. CDR3 in amino acids: CASSSPLEGIYEQYV. CDR3 DNA sequence: TGTGCCAGCAGTTCCCCCTTGGAGGGAATCTACGAGCAGTACGTC.

This clonotype was observed at least ten times. This chain joins TRBV7-8 and TRBJ2-1; TRBD1 matches at 11 bases. V shed 5 bases and J 2 bases; nucleotides not matched to a gene: 8. The length of the CDR3 is 17 residues. Looked up from germline, CDR1 is SGHVS and CDR2 is FQNEAQ. Here the CDR3 reads CASSPDRGQTPYNEQFF. The CDR3 DNA is TGTGCCAGCAGCCCGGACAGGGGGCAGACACCCTACAATGAGCAGTTCTTC.

The sample holds a few counts of this clonotype. The genes are TRBV13 and TRBJ1-2, with D uncertain. Germline V CDR1 and CDR2: PRHDT, FYEKMQ (reference sequence). This CDR3 is 14 amino acids long. Trimming took off 2 bases at V and 3 bases at J, with 10 bases between the two ends. The CDR3 nucleotides read TGTGCCAGCAGCTTATCTCGGGGTGACTATGGCTACACCTTC. Its protein is CASSLSRGDYGYTF.